The TCR beta chain under discussion was sequenced for a study of shared clonotypes between healthy human individuals. Points from the study as a whole: Against clonotypes common to all four donors, non-shared ones had lower generation probabilities. Naive CD4 clonotype sharing across four donors was approximately 5.2%.

Regarding this clone: Its antigen remains unknown.

Free of recent acute infections or vaccinations, the donors were healthy HIV-negative adults. At the deep level, the assay was run. Generated by immunoSEQ multiplex PCR, the TCRdb table keeps only in-frame clones and is missing some. The data contain about 1.5 million clones, around 98% of them seen just once; the ten biggest clones take up roughly 0.42%. Trimming pared 2 bases from V and 1 base from J, leaving 17 bases between. Germline assignment: CDR1 MNHEY and CDR2 SMNVEV (reference sequence). The CDR3 runs to 17 residues. The V gene is TRBV27, the J gene TRBJ1-2, with a possible D match to TRBD1 (5 bases). The sequenced sample was naive CD4+ T cells sorted from blood. Subset meaning: CD45RA+ positively selected. This TCR was recovered from a man aged 30 to 45 in good health. The CDR3 sequence is CASSLRGLDRGNYGYTF. The CDR3 nucleotides are TGTGCCAGCAGTTTAAGGGGCTTGGACCGGGGTAACTATGGCTACACCTTC.